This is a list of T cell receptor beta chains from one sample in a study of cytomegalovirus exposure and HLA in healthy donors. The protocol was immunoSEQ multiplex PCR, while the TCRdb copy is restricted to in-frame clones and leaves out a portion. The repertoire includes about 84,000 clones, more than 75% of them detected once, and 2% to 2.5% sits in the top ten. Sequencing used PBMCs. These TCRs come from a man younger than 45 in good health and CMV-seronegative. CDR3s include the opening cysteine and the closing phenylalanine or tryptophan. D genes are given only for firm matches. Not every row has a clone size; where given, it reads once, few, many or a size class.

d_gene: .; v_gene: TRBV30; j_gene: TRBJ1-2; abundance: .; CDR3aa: CARRDVEPYGYTF; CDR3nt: TGTGCCAGGCGGGACGTCGAGCCCTATGGCTACACCTTC
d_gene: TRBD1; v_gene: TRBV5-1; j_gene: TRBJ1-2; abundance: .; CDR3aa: CASSLGDRINYGYTF; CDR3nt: TGCGCCAGCAGCTTGGGGGACAGGATTAACTATGGCTACACCTTC
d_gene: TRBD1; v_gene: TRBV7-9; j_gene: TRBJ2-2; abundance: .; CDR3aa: CASSRSGQGVTGELFF; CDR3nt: TGTGCCAGCAGCCGTTCCGGACAGGGGGTCACCGGGGAGCTGTTTTTT
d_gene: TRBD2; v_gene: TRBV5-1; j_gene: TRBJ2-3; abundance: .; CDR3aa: CASSSKAGGQGDTQYF; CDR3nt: TGCGCCAGCAGCTCCAAAGCGGGAGGGCAGGGAGATACGCAGTATTTT
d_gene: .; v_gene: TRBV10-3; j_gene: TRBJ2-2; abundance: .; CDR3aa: CAISESGAQAGELFF; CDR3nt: TGTGCCATCAGTGAATCAGGGGCCCAAGCCGGGGAGCTGTTTTTT
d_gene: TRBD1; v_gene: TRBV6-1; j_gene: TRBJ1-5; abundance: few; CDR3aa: CATGQGGHSNQPQHF; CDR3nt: TGTGCCACGGGACAGGGGGGGCATAGCAATCAGCCCCAGCATTTT
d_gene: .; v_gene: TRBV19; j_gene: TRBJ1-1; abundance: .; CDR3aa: CASSIRRGADPTEAFF; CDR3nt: TGTGCCAGTAGTATACGCAGGGGCGCCGACCCCACTGAAGCTTTCTTT
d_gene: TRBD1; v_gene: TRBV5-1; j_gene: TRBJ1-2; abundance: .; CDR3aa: CASSSSGTGFGYTF; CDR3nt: TGCGCCAGCAGCTCATCCGGGACAGGCTTTGGCTACACCTTC
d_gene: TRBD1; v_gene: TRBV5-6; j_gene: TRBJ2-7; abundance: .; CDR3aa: CASSRPGQRYYEQHF; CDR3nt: TGTGCCAGCAGCAGACCGGGACAGCGATACTACGAGCAGCACTTC
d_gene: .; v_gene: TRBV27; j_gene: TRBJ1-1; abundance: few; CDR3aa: CASMLTVNTEAFF; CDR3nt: TGTGCCAGCATGTTGACAGTAAACACTGAAGCTTTCTTT
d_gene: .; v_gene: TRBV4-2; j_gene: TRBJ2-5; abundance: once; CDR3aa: CASSQGTSGVGLETQYF; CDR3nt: TGTGCCAGCAGCCAAGGGACATCGGGTGTAGGGTTAGAGACCCAGTACTTC
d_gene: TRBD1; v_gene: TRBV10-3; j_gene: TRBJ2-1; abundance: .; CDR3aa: CAISGSQGIDEQFF; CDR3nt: TGTGCCATCAGTGGATCACAGGGGATCGATGAGCAGTTCTTC
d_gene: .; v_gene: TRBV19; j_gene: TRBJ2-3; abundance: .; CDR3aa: CASSRDTKDTQYF; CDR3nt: TGTGCCAGTAGTAGGGACACGAAAGATACGCAGTATTTT
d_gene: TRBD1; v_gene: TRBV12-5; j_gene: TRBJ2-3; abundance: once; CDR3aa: CASGLQGADTQYF; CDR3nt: TGTGCTAGTGGTTTGCAGGGGGCTGATACGCAGTATTTT
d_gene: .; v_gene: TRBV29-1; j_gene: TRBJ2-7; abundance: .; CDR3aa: CSVVASQYEQYF; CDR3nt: TGCAGCGTTGTGGCTTCTCAATACGAGCAGTACTTC
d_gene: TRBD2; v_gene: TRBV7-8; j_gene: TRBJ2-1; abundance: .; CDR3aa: CASSLSTSGLFF; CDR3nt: TGTGCCAGCAGCTTATCCACTAGCGGCTTGTTCTTC
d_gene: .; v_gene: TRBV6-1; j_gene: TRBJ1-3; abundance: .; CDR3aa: CASSPRQISGNTIYF; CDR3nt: TGTGCCAGCAGCCCCAGACAGATCTCTGGAAACACCATATATTTT
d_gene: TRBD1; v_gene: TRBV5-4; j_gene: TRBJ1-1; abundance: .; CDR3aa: CASIGQADQVF; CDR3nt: TGTGCCAGCATCGGACAGGCCGACCAAGTATTT
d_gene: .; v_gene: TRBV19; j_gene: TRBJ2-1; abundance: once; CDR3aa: CASSIGSRETSYNEQFF; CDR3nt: TGTGCCAGTAGTATAGGTAGTCGGGAGACCTCCTACAATGAGCAGTTCTTC
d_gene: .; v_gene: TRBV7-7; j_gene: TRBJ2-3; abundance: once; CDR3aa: CASSLVQASDTQYF; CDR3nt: TGTGCTAGCAGCTTAGTACAGGCCTCAGATACGCAGTATTTT
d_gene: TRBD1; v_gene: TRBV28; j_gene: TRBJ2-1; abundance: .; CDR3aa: CASSPPDRGSDEQFF; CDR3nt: TGTGCCAGCAGTCCCCCGGACAGGGGAAGCGATGAGCAGTTCTTC
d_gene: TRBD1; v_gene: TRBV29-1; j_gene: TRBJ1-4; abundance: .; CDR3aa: CSVENIQGRDEKLFF; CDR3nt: TGCAGCGTTGAAAATATACAGGGGCGGGATGAAAAACTGTTTTTT
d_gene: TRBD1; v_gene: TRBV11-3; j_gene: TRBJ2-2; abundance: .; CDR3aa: CASSRRPTGVGGELFF; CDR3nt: TGTGCCAGCAGCCGAAGACCCACAGGGGTGGGCGGGGAGCTGTTTTTT
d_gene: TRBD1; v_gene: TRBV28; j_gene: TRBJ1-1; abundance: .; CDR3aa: CASSPGTGGGNTEAFF; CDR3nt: TGTGCCAGCAGTCCCGGGACAGGGGGCGGGAACACTGAAGCTTTCTTT
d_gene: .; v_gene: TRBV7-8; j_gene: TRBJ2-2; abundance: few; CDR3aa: CASSLVGGGATGELFF; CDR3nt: TGTGCCAGCAGCTTAGTAGGAGGGGGCGCCACCGGGGAGCTGTTTTTT
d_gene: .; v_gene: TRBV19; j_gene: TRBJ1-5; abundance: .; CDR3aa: CASSQTGNSNQPQHF; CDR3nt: TGTGCCAGTAGCCAAACAGGGAATAGCAATCAGCCCCAGCATTTT
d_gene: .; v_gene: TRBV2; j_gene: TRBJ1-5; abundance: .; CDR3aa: CASSEQGNQPQHF; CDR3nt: TGTGCCAGCAGTGAACAGGGGAATCAGCCCCAGCATTTT
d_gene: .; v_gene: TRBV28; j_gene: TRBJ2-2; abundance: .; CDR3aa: CASQGSPGAGELFF; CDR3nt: TGTGCCAGCCAGGGAAGTCCGGGGGCCGGGGAGCTGTTTTTT
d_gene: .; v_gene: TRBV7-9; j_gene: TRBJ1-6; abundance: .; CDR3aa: CASSLLPTGRLFNSPLHF; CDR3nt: TGTGCCAGCAGCTTACTCCCCACAGGGCGCCTCTTTAATTCACCCCTCCACTTT
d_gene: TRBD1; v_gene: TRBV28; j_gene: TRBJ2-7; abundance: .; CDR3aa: CASKVRQGAYEQYF; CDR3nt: TGTGCCAGCAAGGTGAGACAGGGGGCCTACGAGCAGTACTTC
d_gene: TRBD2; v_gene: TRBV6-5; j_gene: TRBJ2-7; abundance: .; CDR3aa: CASLRTSVYEQYF; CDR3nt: TGTGCCAGCCTTAGGACTAGCGTCTACGAGCAGTACTTC
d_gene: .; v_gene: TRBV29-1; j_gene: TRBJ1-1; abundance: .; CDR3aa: CNGPSGGTEAFF; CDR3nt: TGCAATGGCCCTTCCGGAGGTACTGAAGCTTTCTTT
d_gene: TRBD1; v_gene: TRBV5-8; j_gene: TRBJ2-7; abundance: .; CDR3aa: CASSLADRDWYEQYF; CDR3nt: TGTGCCAGCAGCTTGGCGGACAGGGATTGGTACGAGCAGTACTTC
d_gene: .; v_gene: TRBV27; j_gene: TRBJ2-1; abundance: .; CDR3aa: CASSFNTNNEQFF; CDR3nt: TGTGCCAGCAGTTTCAACACGAACAATGAGCAGTTCTTC
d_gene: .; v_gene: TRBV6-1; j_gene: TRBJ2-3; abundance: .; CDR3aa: CASRLTTRTDTQYF; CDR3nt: TGTGCCAGCAGGCTGACAACGCGCACAGATACGCAGTATTTT
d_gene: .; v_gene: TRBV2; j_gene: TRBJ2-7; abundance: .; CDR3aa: CASSGVRQGRGEQYF; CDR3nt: TGTGCCAGCAGTGGAGTTCGGCAGGGCAGGGGCGAGCAGTACTTC
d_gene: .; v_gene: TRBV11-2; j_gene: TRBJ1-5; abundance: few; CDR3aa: CASSLALSNQPQHF; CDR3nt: TGTGCCAGCAGCTTAGCCCTAAGCAATCAGCCCCAGCATTTT
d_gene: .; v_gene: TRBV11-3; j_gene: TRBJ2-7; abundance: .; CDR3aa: CASSLGTAEFYEQYF; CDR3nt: TGTGCCAGCAGCTTAGGTACAGCGGAATTCTACGAGCAGTACTTC
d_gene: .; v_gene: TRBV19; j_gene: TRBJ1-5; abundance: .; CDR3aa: CASSIDPWQEGPQHF; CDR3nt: TGTGCCAGTAGTATAGATCCGTGGCAGGAAGGGCCCCAGCATTTT
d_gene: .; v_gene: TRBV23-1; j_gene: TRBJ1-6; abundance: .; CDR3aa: CASSHNLPLHF; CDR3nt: TGCGCCAGCAGTCATAATTTACCCCTCCACTTT
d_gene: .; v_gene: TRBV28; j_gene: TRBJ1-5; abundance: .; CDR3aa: CASLGGSYSNQPQHF; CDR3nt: TGTGCCAGCCTTGGGGGCAGTTATAGCAATCAGCCCCAGCATTTT
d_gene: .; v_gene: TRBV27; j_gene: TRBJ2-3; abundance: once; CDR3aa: CASSFRDTTDTQYF; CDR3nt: TGTGCCAGCAGTTTCCGGGACACCACAGATACGCAGTATTTT
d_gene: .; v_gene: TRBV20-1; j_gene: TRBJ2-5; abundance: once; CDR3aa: CSGALETQYF; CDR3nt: TGCAGTGGCGCGCTGGAGACCCAGTACTTC
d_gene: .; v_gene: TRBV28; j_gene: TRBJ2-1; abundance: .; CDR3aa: CASSSRFNEQFF; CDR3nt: TGTGCCAGCAGTTCTAGGTTCAATGAGCAGTTCTTC
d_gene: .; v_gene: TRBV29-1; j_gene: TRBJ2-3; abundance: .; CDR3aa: CSVGQDRTDTQYF; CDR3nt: TGCAGCGTTGGACAGGACCGCACAGATACGCAGTATTTT
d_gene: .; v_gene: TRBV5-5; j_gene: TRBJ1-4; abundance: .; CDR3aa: CASSGPTTNEKLFF; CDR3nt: TGTGCCAGCAGCGGGCCGACAACTAATGAAAAACTGTTTTTT
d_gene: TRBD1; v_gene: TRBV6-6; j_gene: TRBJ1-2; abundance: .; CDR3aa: CASSTGQGRLYGYTF; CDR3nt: TGTGCCAGCAGTACAGGACAGGGGCGCCTCTATGGCTACACCTTC
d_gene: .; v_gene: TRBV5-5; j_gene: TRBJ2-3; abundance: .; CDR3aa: CASSSGGRTDTQYF; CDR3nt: TGTGCCAGCAGCTCCGGGGGGCGCACAGATACGCAGTATTTT
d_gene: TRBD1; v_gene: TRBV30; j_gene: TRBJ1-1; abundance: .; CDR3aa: CAGTGGYTEAFF; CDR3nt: TGTGCCGGGACAGGGGGTTACACTGAAGCTTTCTTT
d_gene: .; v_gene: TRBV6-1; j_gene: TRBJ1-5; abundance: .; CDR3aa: CASMGGAGQPQHF; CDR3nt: TGTGCCAGTATGGGAGGGGCCGGTCAGCCCCAGCATTTT